Included here is one TCR beta chain sequence, with context. Its matching antigen is unknown. The sample belongs to a study of T cell responses to AZD1222 COVID-19 vaccine. Study at large: Pooling covered second doses at about 4 or about 12 weeks. Study results and limitations: Baseline seropositives among AZD1222 recipients totaled only six or seven. Repertoires were obtained only post-peak T cell response. Unmutated variant regions reportedly attract nearly half of all spike-specific TCRs.

Measured with immunoSEQ multiplex PCR; TCRdb has only the in-frame clones, and not every one. The table lists about 180,000 clones, almost 90% of them singletons. Germline CDR1 is LGHDT and CDR2 is YNNKEL (reference sequence). With 0 bases removed from V and 9 bases from J, the gap between germline ends came to 15 bases. The length of the CDR3 is 15 residues. This chain uses TRBV3-1 (or the pseudogene TRBV3-2) with TRBJ1-3; D unclear. This clonotype originated in an adult in good health. The source material was peripheral blood, sampled on day 0 of AZD1222 vaccination. CDR3 nucleotide sequence: TGTGCCAGCAGCCAAGATCCCGGAAAGTCCGGCACCATATATTTT. Residues: CASSQDPGKSGTIYF.